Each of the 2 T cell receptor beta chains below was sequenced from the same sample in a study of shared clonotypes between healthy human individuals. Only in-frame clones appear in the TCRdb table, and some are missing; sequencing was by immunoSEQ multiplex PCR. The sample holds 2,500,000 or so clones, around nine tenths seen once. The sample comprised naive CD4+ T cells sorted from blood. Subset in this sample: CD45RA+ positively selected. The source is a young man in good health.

The CDR3 DNA reads as TGTGCCAGTAGTATTCTTTCTAGCAATCAGCCCCAGCATTTT. Translating gives CASSILSSNQPQHF. This rearrangement joins TRBV19 to TRBJ1-5; D is undetermined. CDR1 is LNHDA and CDR2 is SQIVND in the germline V gene (reference sequence). This CDR3 has 14 amino acids. V was clipped by 3 bases and J by 0 bases, with 6 bases between them.

This CDR3 reads CASSLLQSGTDTQYF. The CDR3, as DNA: TGTGCCAGCAGCTTACTCCAGTCGGGCACAGATACGCAGTATTTT. The chain carries TRBV7-9 and TRBJ2-3, with D unclear. The CDR3 is 15 amino acids. The V end lost 2 bases, the J end lost 1 base, and 10 bases lay between the germline ends. CDR1 and CDR2 (germline): SEHNR, FQNEAQ (reference sequence).